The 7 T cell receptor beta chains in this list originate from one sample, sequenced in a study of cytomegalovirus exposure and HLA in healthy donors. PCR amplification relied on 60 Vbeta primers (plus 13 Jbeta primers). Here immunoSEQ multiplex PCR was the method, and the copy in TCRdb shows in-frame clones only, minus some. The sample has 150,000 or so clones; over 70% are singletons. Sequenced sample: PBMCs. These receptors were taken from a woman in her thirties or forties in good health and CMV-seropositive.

DNA of the CDR3: TGTGCCAGCAGCTTTTCCGTTTCAGGGGCCTATGGCTACACCTTC. Encoded protein: CASSFSVSGAYGYTF. The V gene is TRBV27, the J gene TRBJ1-2; D may be TRBD1 (6 bases). This CDR3 is built from 15 residues. Looked up from germline, CDR1 is MNHEY and CDR2 is SMNVEV (reference sequence). Trimming removed 6 bases at V and 4 bases at J, with 18 bases between.

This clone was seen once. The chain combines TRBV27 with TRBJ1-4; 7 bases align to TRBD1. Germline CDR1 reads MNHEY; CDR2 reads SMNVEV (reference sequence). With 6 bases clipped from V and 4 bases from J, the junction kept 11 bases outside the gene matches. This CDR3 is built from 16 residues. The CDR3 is CASSPLAGTVNEKLFF. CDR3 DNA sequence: TGTGCCAGCAGCCCCCTGGCCGGGACAGTTAATGAAAAACTGTTTTTT.

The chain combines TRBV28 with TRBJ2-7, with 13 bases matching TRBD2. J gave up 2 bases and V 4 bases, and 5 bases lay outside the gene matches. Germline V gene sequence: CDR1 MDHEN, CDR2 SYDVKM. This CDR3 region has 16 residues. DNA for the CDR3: TGTGCCAGCAGTTCATCTGGGACTAGCGGGGCCTACGAGCAGTACTTC. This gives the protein CASSSSGTSGAYEQYF. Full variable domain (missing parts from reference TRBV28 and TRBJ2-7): DVKVTQSSRYLVKRTGEKVFLECVQDMDHENMFWYRQDPGLGLRLIYFSYDVKMKEKGDIPEGYSVSREKKERFSLILESASTNQTSMYLCASSSSGTSGAYEQYFGPGTRLTVT.

CDR3 residues: CASSLDQTSSSYNEQFF. CDR3 coding DNA: TGCGCCAGCAGCTTGGACCAAACCTCGAGCTCCTACAATGAGCAGTTCTTC. V usage is TRBV5-1 and J usage is TRBJ2-1, with D hard to call. This CDR3 has 17 amino acids. Looked up from germline, CDR1 is SGHRS and CDR2 is YFSETQ. The V end was cut by 0 bases, the J end by 0 bases, with 13 bases between.

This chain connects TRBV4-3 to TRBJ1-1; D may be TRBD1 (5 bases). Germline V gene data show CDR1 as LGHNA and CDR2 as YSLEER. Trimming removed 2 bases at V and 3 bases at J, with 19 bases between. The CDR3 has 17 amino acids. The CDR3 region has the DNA TGCGCCAGCAGCCAAAGATCGTTCAGGACATCGGACACTGAAGCTTTCTTT. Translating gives CASSQRSFRTSDTEAFF.

CDR3 nucleotides: TGTGCCAGCAGCGAGGGGACAGGAGGGAACACCATATATTTT. It translates to CASSEGTGGNTIYF. This chain links TRBV9 with TRBJ1-3; TRBD1 aligns across 8 bases. Germline trimming cut 3 bases from V and 7 bases from J; bases unmatched to any gene: 6. This CDR3 comprises 14 residues. CDR1 SGDLS and CDR2 YYNGEE come from the germline V gene.

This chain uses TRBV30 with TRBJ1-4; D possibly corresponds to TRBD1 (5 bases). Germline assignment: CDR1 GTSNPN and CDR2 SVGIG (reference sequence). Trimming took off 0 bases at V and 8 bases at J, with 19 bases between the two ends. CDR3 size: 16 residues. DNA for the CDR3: TGTGCCTGGAGTGTAGGAGGGAGACAGAGCATGGAAAAACTGTTTTTT. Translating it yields CAWSVGGRQSMEKLFF.